The present T cell receptor (beta chain) was sequenced within a study of blood T cell repertoires in COVID-19. Losses at the gene ends were 9 bases for V and 2 bases for J; bases not matched to a gene: 7. The CDR3 is made up of 14 amino acids. The germline V gene has CDR1 SGHKS and CDR2 YYEKEE (reference sequence). The protocol was immunoSEQ multiplex PCR, while the TCRdb copy is restricted to in-frame clones and leaves out a portion. The table has under 300,000 clones, around 85% seen once. Sequencing was carried out using peripheral blood. The rearrangement joins TRBV5-5 to TRBJ2-1, with 8 bases aligning to TRBD1. The sequence came from a woman at least 80 years old with acute or convalescent COVID-19. DNA for the CDR3: TGTGCCACAGAGCACAGGGGGACCTACAATGAGCAGTTCTTC. Protein sequence: CATEHRGTYNEQFF.